The source of this TCR beta chain is a study of T cell responses to AZD1222 COVID-19 vaccine. The V end was cut by 4 bases, the J end by 4 bases, with 11 bases between. The CDR3 consists of 15 residues. CDR1 and CDR2 from the germline V gene are MDHEN and SYDVKM. Sequencing was performed with immunoSEQ multiplex PCR; in TCRdb, only in-frame clones are kept and a portion is missing. Here the sample spans some 130,000 clones, roughly 93% being singletons. This chain uses TRBV28 with TRBJ1-6, with D perhaps matching TRBD1 (6 bases). The receptor was isolated from an adult who received the AZD1222 COVID-19 vaccine. Sequenced here: peripheral blood, sampled 28 days after the second AZD1222 dose. The CDR3 nucleotides are TGTGCCAGCAGTTCGGGGACACGATATAATTCACCCCTCCACTTT. Protein sequence: CASSSGTRYNSPLHF.